This T cell receptor beta chain is from a study of chemoradiotherapy in HPV16-positive cancers (dated by TCRdb to the early 2020s). A note on the overall study: Candidate HPV-specific T-cell clones and common TCR motifs were defined by functional T-cell assays performed on cells from a couple of HPV16-positive patients. The study asked whether T-cell immunity against the HPV oncoproteins E6 and E7 changes during chemoradiotherapy and whether it affects survival. The candidate HPV-specific TCRs and motifs were then tracked in TCR repertoires from 86 patients with HPV-related cancers.

About this clone: Its recognized antigen is unknown. Base qualities are not recorded, but no much larger clone differs from it by a single base.

Preparation of the library involved the immunoSEQ multiplex PCR assay. TCRdb obtained this table from immuneACCESS and retained in-frame rearrangements with V and J assigned. These tables miss some clones; where compared with another copy, unresolved V genes account for less than half of the shortfall, and the remainder is unexplained. This sample gives under 25,000 clones in total; around four fifths of them show up just once. The ten largest account for over 3.5% of the sample. Because repertoires were sampled repeatedly during chemoradiotherapy, clonal expansion in the tumor microenvironment could be followed. V loses 5 bases, J loses 5 bases, and the germline ends lie 10 bases apart. From cysteine to phenylalanine, the CDR3 is 13 amino acids long. The CDR3 DNA has 39 bases and is translated from base 1. CDR1 is given as LNHNV and CDR2 as YYDKDF, both from the germline V gene (reference sequence).

The paper as a whole reports these results and caveats: The survival association was reported for HPV16-positive patients, and the functional definition of HPV-specific T cells was derived from only two HPV16-positive patients. Expansion of candidate HPV-specific clones and E7-related TCR motifs was observed in the tumor microenvironment during treatment, whereas no such expansion was observed for non-HPV-specific T cells. In HPV16-positive patients, expansion of HPV-responsive T cells during chemoradiotherapy was found to be associated with improved recurrence-free survival.

The V gene is TRBV15 and the J gene is TRBJ1-5, with no confidently assigned D gene. This TCR was recovered from a human donor with HPV-associated anogenital cancer. The starting material was blood, obtained from a patient who underwent chemoradiotherapy. The CDR3 reads CATSGTEHQPQHF. The nucleotides are TGTGCCACCAGCGGAACTGAGCATCAGCCCCAGCATTTT.